This T cell receptor beta chain was captured in a study of cytomegalovirus exposure and HLA in healthy donors. Notes on the study in general: HLA allele associations emerged for some 16,000 TCR beta sequences in a later analysis, at 0.05 false discovery rate. Earlier findings revealed that most TCR beta V segments proved productive either about 87% or about 30% of the time. Researchers reported in a later analysis that a missense DCLRE1C variant was tied to TCR beta V- and J-gene trimming. The study found most TCR sequences rare, yet found some public TCRs in many donors.

This clone was detected once. Its antigen is still unknown. Germline V gene sequence: CDR1 SQVTM, CDR2 ANQGSEA. This CDR3 region has 13 residues. V lost 2 bases and J lost 3, with 11 bases in between. PCR was performed using 60 Vbeta and 13 Jbeta primers. Clones were read by immunoSEQ multiplex PCR, and TCRdb kept only the in-frame ones, dropping some. Here the sample spans about 200,000 clones, roughly four fifths being singletons. This chain links TRBV29-1 with TRBJ2-7; a weak D match, TRBD1 (5 bases). The receptor was isolated from a man aged 40-50 years in good health and CMV-seropositive. Input material: PBMCs. CDR3: CSVEKRQGYEQYF. The CDR3 bases are TGCAGCGTTGAAAAACGGCAGGGCTACGAGCAGTACTTC.